The 2 T cell receptor beta chains below come from one sample, sequenced in a study of somatic mutations in cytotoxic T cells in rheumatoid arthritis. Only in-frame clones appear in the TCRdb table, and some are missing; sequencing was by immunoSEQ multiplex PCR. The table records roughly 20,000 clones, just under 80% of them present only once. Sequencing input: CD8+ T cells sorted from blood. Receptor source: an adult with rheumatoid arthritis.

The chain joins TRBV7-9 to TRBJ1-2; 8 bases match TRBD1. J lost 1 base, V lost 5 bases, and 9 bases had no gene match. CDR1 is SEHNR, CDR2 FQNEAQ, per germline (reference sequence). This CDR3 comprises 16 residues. The CDR3 sequence is CASSTLVTGGNYGYTF. CDR3 nucleotides: TGTGCCAGCAGCACCCTAGTTACAGGGGGTAACTATGGCTACACCTTC.

CDR3: CASSSTWAGATDTQYF. The CDR3 coding sequence is TGTGCCAGCAGCTCTACGTGGGCGGGGGCAACAGATACGCAGTATTTT. This chain connects TRBV14 to TRBJ2-3, with TRBD2 as a possible D gene (7 bases). The CDR3 runs to 16 residues. V shed 5 bases and J shed 3 bases, with 18 bases lying between them. CDR1 is SGHDN and CDR2 is FVKESK in the germline V gene.